Below are 2 T cell receptor beta chains sequenced from a single sample in a study of identical twins. TCRdb itself ran the 5' RACE reads through MiXCR, one entry per CDR3 protein. The sample includes about 570,000 distinct CDR3 sequences, more than 9% of them seen just once. The same data also contributed to another study, on yellow fever vaccine responses in identical twins.

Sequences were obtained from PBMCs. Every receptor here comes from a woman aged 18 to 35 in good health.

V is TRBV6-1 and J is TRBJ2-2; 13 nucleotides match TRBD2. Trimming cost V 6 bases and J 6 bases; bases outside gene matches: 7. The CDR3 loop spans 16 amino acids. Germline CDR1 and CDR2: MNHNS and SASEGT. CDR3 coding DNA: TGTGCCAGCAGACCAACGACTAGCGGGGGGCCCGGGGAGCTGTTTTTT. As protein: CASRPTTSGGPGELFF.

The rearrangement joins TRBV10-3 to TRBJ1-1; D gene unclear. This CDR3 spans 13 amino acids. V lost 4 bases and J lost 0, with 6 bases in between. Germline V gene lookup returns CDR1 ENHRY and CDR2 SYGVKD. The CDR3 loop is CAISGMMNTEAFF. Written as DNA, the CDR3 is TGTGCCATCAGTGGGATGATGAACACTGAAGCTTTCTTT.